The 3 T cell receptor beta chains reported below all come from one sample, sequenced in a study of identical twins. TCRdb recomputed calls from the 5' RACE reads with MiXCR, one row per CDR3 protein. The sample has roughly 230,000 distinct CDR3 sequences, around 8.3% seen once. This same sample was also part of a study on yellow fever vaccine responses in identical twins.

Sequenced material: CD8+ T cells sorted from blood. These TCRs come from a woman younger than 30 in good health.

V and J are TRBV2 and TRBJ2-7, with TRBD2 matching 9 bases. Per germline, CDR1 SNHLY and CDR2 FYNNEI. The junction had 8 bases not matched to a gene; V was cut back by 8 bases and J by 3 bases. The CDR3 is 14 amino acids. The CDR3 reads CASRAGGGSYEQYF. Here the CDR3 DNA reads TGTGCCAGCCGGGCGGGGGGGGGTAGCTACGAGCAGTACTTC.

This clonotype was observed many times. For the CDR3, the DNA is TGCGCCAGCAAAGTTGGACTCGAACAGAATAATGAGCAGTTCTTC. It encodes CASKVGLEQNNEQFF. The chain joins TRBV4-1 to TRBJ2-1; the D gene is possibly TRBD2 (5 bases). Between the trimmed V and J ends, which lost 7 bases and 7 bases, there was a span of 20 bases. CDR1 is MGHRA and CDR2 is YSYEKL in the germline V gene. The CDR3 contains 15 residues.

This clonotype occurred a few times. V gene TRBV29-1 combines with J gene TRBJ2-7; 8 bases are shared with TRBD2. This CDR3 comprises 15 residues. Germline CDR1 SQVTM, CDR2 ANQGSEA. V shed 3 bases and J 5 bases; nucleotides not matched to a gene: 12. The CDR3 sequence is CSVDREGAGVNEQYF. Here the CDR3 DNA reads TGCAGCGTTGACCGCGAGGGAGCGGGAGTGAACGAGCAGTACTTC.